The source of this TCR beta chain is a study of blood T cell repertoires in COVID-19. The overall study: There were acute and convalescent COVID-19 samples, and they came from the United States, Italy and Spain.

This clone was found once. Per the original methods: Amplification with reference gene primers provided the estimates of nucleated cell counts. TCRdb's copy holds only in-frame clones and misses some; the assay was immunoSEQ multiplex PCR. V, J and clone size were drawn from that table, and D and trimming were deduced from the DNA. The data contain 300,000 or so clones, about 87% of them singletons. V gave up 2 bases and J gave up 4 bases, with 11 bases separating them. Germline V gene lookup returns CDR1 SGHTA and CDR2 FQGNSA. The CDR3 runs 14 residues. Sequencing was carried out using peripheral blood. This sequence originates from a woman between 50 and 59 years old who had recovered from COVID-19. J is TRBJ1-2 and V is TRBV7-2; D gene uncertain. This chain's CDR3 is CASSLPTRSYGYTF. The CDR3 DNA sequence: TGTGCCAGCAGCTTACCCACTAGATCCTATGGCTACACCTTC.